These 16 T cell receptor beta chains were all obtained from the same sample, sequenced in a study of cytomegalovirus exposure and HLA in healthy donors. The PCR employed 60 Vbeta primers together with 13 Jbeta primers. Method: immunoSEQ multiplex PCR; TCRdb's copy keeps in-frame clones and lacks some. The top ten hold 3% to 4% of the sample, which has approximately 110,000 clones, 55% to 65% seen once. The sequenced sample was PBMCs. The receptors come from a young man in good health and CMV-seropositive.

The J gene is TRBJ1-3, the V gene TRBV6-5; D gene uncertain. Germline-derived CDR1 and CDR2 are MNHEY and SVGAGI. This CDR3 is 14 amino acids long. Trimming removed 6 bases from V and 0 bases from J, with 9 bases in between. CDR3 loop: CASRRDFSGNTIYF. CDR3 sequence (DNA): TGTGCCAGCAGGCGGGATTTCTCTGGAAACACCATATATTTT.

The CDR3 region is CASSYQWRSNEKLFF. The DNA of the CDR3 is TGCGCCAGCAGCTACCAGTGGCGGTCTAATGAAAAACTGTTTTTT. This sequence joins TRBV5-1 and TRBJ1-4; D unresolved. This CDR3 contains 15 residues. Per the germline V gene, CDR1 is SGHRS and CDR2 is YFSETQ. The ends were cut back, 3 bases at V and 3 bases at J, with 12 bases in the middle. The complete variable domain, with remaining parts taken from reference TRBV5-1 and TRBJ1-4, reads KAGVTQTPRYLIKTRGQQVTLSCSPISGHRSVSWYQQTPGQGLQFLFEYFSETQRNKGNFPGRFSGRQFSNSRSEMNVSTLELGDSALYLCASSYQWRSNEKLFFGSGTQLSVL.

The chain links TRBV5-1 to TRBJ2-5, with 9 positions matching TRBD2. The CDR3 spans 15 residues. J gave up 5 bases and V 2 bases, and 7 bases lay outside the gene matches. The germline CDR1 and CDR2 sequences are SGHRS and YFSETQ. CDR3: CASSFGGGAYETQYF. The DNA for the CDR3 is TGCGCCAGCAGCTTTGGCGGGGGGGCCTATGAGACCCAGTACTTC. Full variable domain (missing parts from reference TRBV5-1 and TRBJ2-5): KAGVTQTPRYLIKTRGQQVTLSCSPISGHRSVSWYQQTPGQGLQFLFEYFSETQRNKGNFPGRFSGRQFSNSRSEMNVSTLELGDSALYLCASSFGGGAYETQYFGPGTRLLVL.

The chain joins TRBV10-3 to TRBJ1-1; 7 positions match TRBD1. CDR3 length: 14 amino acids. Germline V lookup: CDR1 ENHRY, CDR2 SYGVKD. The V segment lost 6 bases and the J segment 3 bases; nucleotides outside the gene matches: 7. This CDR3 is CAISATGEDTEAFF. CDR3 bases: TGTGCCATCAGCGCCACAGGGGAGGACACTGAAGCTTTCTTT.

In its sample, this clone was seen a few times. This chain connects TRBV7-9 to TRBJ1-1; D is uncertain. CDR1 is SEHNR and CDR2 is FQNEAQ in the germline V gene (reference sequence). The CDR3 loop spans 13 amino acids. V lost 2 bases, J lost 5 bases, and 9 bases lay in between. CDR3 residues: CASSLFGVTEAFF. The CDR3 bases are TGTGCCAGCAGCTTATTCGGGGTTACTGAAGCTTTCTTT.

The CDR3 loop reads CASSTGQGNSPLHF. The CDR3 coding sequence is TGTGCCAGTAGCACTGGACAGGGAAATTCACCCCTCCACTTT. This chain connects TRBV19 to TRBJ1-6; 8 bases are a match to TRBD1. V lost 6 bases, J lost 7 bases, and 5 bases stayed unmatched. CDR1 LNHDA and CDR2 SQIVND come from the germline V gene (reference sequence). This CDR3 spans 14 amino acids.

The chain recombines TRBV5-4 with TRBJ2-3, with 12 bases fitting TRBD2. Germline values: CDR1 SGHNT, CDR2 YYREEE (reference sequence). This CDR3 has 16 amino acids. V was pared by 3 bases and J by 4 bases, with 6 bases of the junction left unmatched. CDR3 bases: TGTGCCAGCAGCTCCGGACTAGCGGGGTATGCAGATACGCAGTATTTT. Translating it yields CASSSGLAGYADTQYF.

The genes are TRBV6-5 and TRBJ1-2; D not certain. Trimming removed 2 bases from V and 5 bases from J, with 12 bases in between. CDR1 is MNHEY and CDR2 is SVGAGI in the germline V gene. This CDR3 contains 14 residues. For the CDR3, the DNA is TGTGCCAGCAGTTACAGGGAGGGCCGGTATGGCTACACCTTC. This encodes CASSYREGRYGYTF.

The chain employs TRBV10-2 and TRBJ1-5; maybe TRBD1 (5 bases). The V end was cut by 5 bases, the J end by 2 bases, with 22 bases between. Germline CDR1 is WSHSY and CDR2 is SAAADI. CDR3 size: 18 residues. CDR3 DNA sequence: TGCGCCAGCAGTCCGGCCCTGGGTTGGGGCGGGGGCAATCAGCCCCAGCATTTT. This sequence encodes CASSPALGWGGGNQPQHF.

The chain is built from TRBV6-1 and TRBJ2-2; D possibly corresponds to TRBD2 (6 bases). CDR3 length: 16 amino acids. Germline CDR1 is MNHNS and CDR2 is SASEGT. Trimming took 4 bases from V and 6 from J, leaving 18 bases between them. CDR3 nucleotides: TGTGCCAGCAGTGGATACCCCGGGGGAAGCGCCGGGGAGCTGTTTTTT. Amino acids: CASSGYPGGSAGELFF.

The chain links TRBV4-1 to TRBJ2-3; D is possibly TRBD1 (5 bases). CDR1 is MGHRA, CDR2 YSYEKL, per germline. The V gene lost 8 bases and the J gene lost 2 bases, with 14 bases spanning the gap. The CDR3 has 14 amino acids. The chain's CDR3 is CASGTMDNTDTQYF. The CDR3 nucleotides are TGCGCCAGCGGCACCATGGACAACACAGATACGCAGTATTTT.

CDR3 sequence reads: CAIQGTGDQPQHF. The CDR3 region has the DNA TGTGCCATACAAGGGACAGGGGATCAGCCCCAGCATTTT. The chain joins TRBV2 to TRBJ1-5, with 10 bases matching TRBD1. V lost 10 bases to trimming and J lost 5 bases; unmatched junction nucleotides: 5. The CDR3 is made up of 13 amino acids. Germline CDR1 is SNHLY and CDR2 is FYNNEI.

The V gene is TRBV21-1, the J gene TRBJ1-2; the table's D gene call, TRBD1, was not cross checked with the DNA. TRBV21-1 constitutes a pseudogene. The CDR3 consists of 16 residues. DNA of the CDR3: TGTGCCAGCAGCAAAGGTGAGGACAGGGGGTACTATGGCTACACCTTC. Translation gives CASSKGEDRGYYGYTF.

The chain employs TRBV28 and TRBJ1-6; D is uncertain. The CDR3 extends over 12 amino acids. Trimming cost V 2 bases and J 10 bases, with 6 bases left between them. Germline V CDR1 and CDR2: MDHEN, SYDVKM. The CDR3 sequence is CASSLELSPLHF. CDR3 DNA: TGTGCCAGCAGTTTAGAGTTGTCACCCCTCCACTTT.

The chain recombines TRBV10-3 with TRBJ2-5; TRBD2 agrees at 12 bases. The DNA end lines up better with TRBJ2-7; the J call may be wrong. The germline V gene has CDR1 ENHRY and CDR2 SYGVKD. This CDR3 contains 16 residues. The CDR3 region has the DNA TGTGCCATCAGTGACGGTCTAGCGGGGGGGTCCTACGAGCAGTACTTC. The encoded protein is CAISDGLAGGSYEQYF.

The rearrangement links TRBV5-1 to TRBJ2-6; D gene ambiguous. Looked up from germline, CDR1 is SGHRS and CDR2 is YFSETQ. The CDR3 spans 17 residues. V was trimmed by 2 bases and J by 0 bases, leaving 12 bases between them. In DNA, the CDR3 is TGCGCCAGCAGCTTAGGTATGGAGCGCTCTGGGGCCAACGTCCTGACTTTC. Translation: CASSLGMERSGANVLTF.